These T cell receptor beta chains were read from a single sample in a study of memory CD4+ T cells and cytomegalovirus serostatus. Here immunoSEQ multiplex PCR was the method, and the copy in TCRdb shows in-frame clones only, minus some. This sample yields about 96,000 clones, of which 80% are seen a single time; 3.6% belongs to the top ten. The sequenced sample consisted of memory CD4+ T cells from blood. The receptors stem from an adult in good health and CMV-seropositive. Both conserved end residues are part of each CDR3. D genes are given only for firm matches. A clone size is listed for some rows: how often the clone was seen (once, few, many), or a class if it is expanded.

>TRBV6-1|TRBD2|TRBJ2-3|-
TGTGCCAGCAGAGTACCTAGCGGATCCACAGATACGCAGTATTTT
CASRVPSGSTDTQYF
>TRBV7-2|-|TRBJ2-7|-
TGTGCCAGCAGCTTAGTGGGGACCGGAGAGCAGTACTTC
CASSLVGTGEQYF
>TRBV2|-|TRBJ2-1|-
TGTGCCAGCAGGCCGTTTGAGGATGAGCAGTTCTTC
CASRPFEDEQFF
>TRBV7-2|TRBD1|TRBJ2-5|-
TGTGCCAGCAGCTTAGGGACAGGAGGCGGTCAGGGAGAGACCCAGTACTTC
CASSLGTGGGQGETQYF
>TRBV19|-|TRBJ1-1|once
TGTGCCAGTAGTAGGACCCCGATTGAAGCTTTCTTT
CASSRTPIEAFF
>TRBV15|TRBD2|TRBJ2-7|-
TGTGCCACCAGCCGAGGAGCGGGAGAAGTCTACGAGCAGTACTTC
CATSRGAGEVYEQYF
>TRBV2|-|TRBJ1-1|few
TGTGCCAGCAGTGAAGCGCGACAGCTCGCTGAAGCTTTCTTT
CASSEARQLAEAFF
>TRBV27|-|TRBJ2-2|-
TGTGCCAGCAGATTTACACCGAACACCGGGGAGCTGTTTTTT
CASRFTPNTGELFF
>TRBV6-5|-|TRBJ1-2|-
TGTGCCAGCAGAGGACAGTCGAGGGGCTACACCTTC
CASRGQSRGYTF
>TRBV29-1|-|TRBJ2-1|-
TGCAGCGTAAACCTACTAGCTGGGGACTACAATGAGCAGTTCTTC
CSVNLLAGDYNEQFF
>TRBV2|-|TRBJ1-4|-
TGTGCCAGCAGAATACAGAGAAATAATGAAAAACTGTTTTTT
CASRIQRNNEKLFF
>TRBV7-9|-|TRBJ2-5|-
TGTGCCAGCAGCCTGGCCCAGGTCTCAGCCGGGGCCCAGTACTTC
CASSLAQVSAGAQYF
>TRBV11-2|-|TRBJ2-1|-
TGTGCCAGCAGCCACCGGGACGGAAACAATGAGCAGTTCTTC
CASSHRDGNNEQFF
>TRBV11-3|-|TRBJ2-5|few
TGTGCCAGCAGCTCCGGGGACGAAGAGACCCAGTACTTC
CASSSGDEETQYF
>TRBV28|-|TRBJ1-3|-
TGTGCCAGCAGTCTGGGATCGATCTCTGGAAACACCATATATTTT
CASSLGSISGNTIYF
>TRBV7-2|-|TRBJ2-2|once
TGTGCCAGCAGCTTAGATGCAACGAACACCGGGGAGCTGTTTTTT
CASSLDATNTGELFF
>TRBV6-5|TRBD1|TRBJ2-7|few
TGTGCCAGCAGTTCGGGACAGGGAAGGTACGAGCAGTACTTC
CASSSGQGRYEQYF
>TRBV6-5|TRBD2|TRBJ2-7|-
TGTGCCAGCAGCCTCACGGGACTAGCGGGCGAGCAGTACTTC
CASSLTGLAGEQYF
>TRBV6-1|TRBD1|TRBJ1-5|-
TGTGCCATCGGACAGGGCCTCAATCAGCCCCAGCATTTT
CAIGQGLNQPQHF
>TRBV28|-|TRBJ1-5|-
TGTGCCAGCAGTTTCGGGTGGGGCAATCAGCCCCAGCATTTT
CASSFGWGNQPQHF
>TRBV7-3|-|TRBJ2-2|-
TGTGCCAGCAGCTTAAATAGGGACAACACCGGGGAGCTGTTTTTT
CASSLNRDNTGELFF
>TRBV18|TRBD2|TRBJ2-2|-
TGTGCCAGCTCACCACCGGGACTAGCGGAGACGAACACCGGGGAGCTGTTTTTT
CASSPPGLAETNTGELFF
>TRBV6-1|-|TRBJ1-1|few
TGTGCCAGCAGTGTGGGCAGGGTGAACACTGAAGCTTTCTTT
CASSVGRVNTEAFF
>TRBV9|-|TRBJ2-7|-
TGTGCCAGCAGCGTAGATGTTAACTCCTACGAGCAGTACTTC
CASSVDVNSYEQYF
>TRBV5-1|TRBD2|TRBJ2-5|-
TGCGCCAGCAGCCTAACGGGACTAGCGATCCAAGAGACCCAGTACTTC
CASSLTGLAIQETQYF
>TRBV9|-|TRBJ2-3|once
TGTGCCAGCAGCGTGGCAGGGGTGGGAACAGATACGCAGTATTTT
CASSVAGVGTDTQYF
>TRBV4-1|-|TRBJ1-1|-
TGCGCCAGCAGCCAAGAACTTAGACGGGGAGGTGGCACTGAAGCTTTCTTT
CASSQELRRGGGTEAFF
>TRBV13|-|TRBJ2-3|-
TGTGCCAGCAGCTTACCGGTCGAGGGGGGGATTCAGTATTTT
CASSLPVEGGIQYF
>TRBV27|-|TRBJ1-1|-
TGTGCCAGCAGTTTAAAGGGGGGGAACACTGAAGCTTTCTTT
CASSLKGGNTEAFF
>TRBV19|-|TRBJ2-5|-
TGTGCCAGTAGTTTGTCGGGGCAAGAGACCCAGTACTTC
CASSLSGQETQYF
>TRBV4-2|-|TRBJ1-5|-
TGTGCCAGCAGCCAAGACAGGGGTTGGGATCAGCCCCAGCATTTT
CASSQDRGWDQPQHF
>TRBV10-3|-|TRBJ1-5|-
TGTGCCATCAGTGATCAGGGGCAGGGTGGACAGCCCCAGCATTTT
CAISDQGQGGQPQHF